This record looks at one T cell receptor (beta chain) sequence and its context. Antigen unknown. The data originate from a study of vaccination and CD4 T cells after COVID-19. Study-wide context: As their vaccination, participants received two doses of either BNT162b2 or mRNA-1273 vaccine. Some control cultures received a CEFX pool, which served as the positive control. Others received an HIV-1 Nef pool or no peptide.

Per the germline V gene, CDR1 is MNHNS and CDR2 is SASEGT. The CDR3 spans 13 residues. Trimming removed 6 bases from V and 2 bases from J, with 11 bases in between. With the Oncomine TCR Beta short-read assay, DNA from cultured CD4+ T cells was sequenced. TCRdb reprocessed the PCR reads with MiXCR, giving one entry per CDR3 protein. The table lists several thousand distinct CDR3 sequences, about 70% of them singletons. Treatment noted: approximately 9-day PBMC culture with coronavirus spike peptide pools or control peptides (ViraFEST assay). The chain joins TRBV6-1 to TRBJ2-7; D may be TRBD1 or TRBD2 (5 bases each). The sample was CD4+ T cells from blood, cultured in vitro, taken before SARS-CoV-2 vaccination. This sequence originates from a human donor who had recovered from COVID-19. The CDR3 region is CASSSPGPYEQYF. The DNA of the CDR3 is TGTGCCAGCAGCAGTCCGGGACCCTACGAGCAGTACTTC.